This TCR beta chain was profiled in a study of Ad26.COV2.S vaccination and SARS-CoV-2 variants. J gave up 10 bases and V 3 bases, and 7 bases lay outside the gene matches. This CDR3 is built from 15 residues. Germline V gives CDR1 SEHNR, CDR2 FQNEAQ (reference sequence). Treatment defined: about 20 received Ad26.COV2.S at low or high dose, single or two shots; about 5 received placebo; per-sample allocation not given. After the first vaccine or placebo injection, samples were drawn on day 63. Using immunoSEQ multiplex PCR, the repertoire was profiled, and TCRdb retains in-frame clones only, with some absent. The sample has roughly 400,000 clones; about 89% are singletons.

The J gene is TRBJ2-1, the V gene TRBV7-9; 12 bases fit TRBD2. Sequenced material: peripheral blood, taken in a trial of Ad26.COV2.S vaccine versus placebo. This clonotype originated in a person between 18 and 59 years old who received the Ad26.COV2.S COVID-19 vaccine or a placebo. CDR3 DNA sequence: TGTGCCAGCAGCTTTAGACTAGCGGGAGTTCAGGAGCAGTTCTTC. This sequence encodes CASSFRLAGVQEQFF.